This T cell receptor (beta chain) appears in the sequencing data of a study of blood T cell repertoires in COVID-19. Clones were read by immunoSEQ multiplex PCR, and TCRdb kept only the in-frame ones, dropping some. This sample has 490,000 or so clones; roughly nine tenths occur once, and the top ten carry just over 8%. Enrollees, roughly 18 to 90 years old, lived in 24 US areas. V shed 9 bases and J shed 3 bases, with 12 bases lying between them. Germline CDR1 reads WSHSY; CDR2 reads SAAADI. This CDR3 contains 14 residues. This chain uses TRBV10-2 with TRBJ2-6; tentatively, D is TRBD1 (5 bases). This receptor was obtained from an older woman who had recovered from COVID-19. Sequencing used PBMCs or T cells enriched from blood (not recorded which). CDR3 in amino acids: CASGAGFGANVLTF. CDR3 coding DNA: TGCGCCAGTGGGGCCGGGTTTGGGGCCAACGTCCTGACTTTC.